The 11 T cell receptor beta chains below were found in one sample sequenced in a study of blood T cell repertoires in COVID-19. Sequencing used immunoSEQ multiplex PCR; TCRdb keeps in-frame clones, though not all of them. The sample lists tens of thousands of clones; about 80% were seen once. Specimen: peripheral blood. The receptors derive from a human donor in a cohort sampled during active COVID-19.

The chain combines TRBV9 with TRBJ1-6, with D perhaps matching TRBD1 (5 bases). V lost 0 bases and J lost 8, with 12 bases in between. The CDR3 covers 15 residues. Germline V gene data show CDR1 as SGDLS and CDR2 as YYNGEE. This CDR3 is CASSVGWGVDSPLHF. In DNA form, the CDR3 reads TGTGCCAGCAGCGTAGGGTGGGGGGTGGATTCACCCCTCCACTTT.

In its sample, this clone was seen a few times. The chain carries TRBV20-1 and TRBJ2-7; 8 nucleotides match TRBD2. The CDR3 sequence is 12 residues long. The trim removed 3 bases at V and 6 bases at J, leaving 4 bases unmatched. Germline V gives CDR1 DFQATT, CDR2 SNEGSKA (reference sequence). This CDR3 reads CSASGLAGEQYF. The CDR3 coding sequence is TGCAGTGCTAGTGGACTAGCAGGCGAGCAGTACTTC.

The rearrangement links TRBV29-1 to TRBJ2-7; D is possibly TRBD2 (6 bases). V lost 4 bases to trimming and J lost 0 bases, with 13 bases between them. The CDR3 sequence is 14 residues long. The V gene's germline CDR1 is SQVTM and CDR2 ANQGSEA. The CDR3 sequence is CSVAGLGSSYEQYF. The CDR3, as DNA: TGCAGCGTTGCGGGACTGGGAAGCTCCTACGAGCAGTACTTC.

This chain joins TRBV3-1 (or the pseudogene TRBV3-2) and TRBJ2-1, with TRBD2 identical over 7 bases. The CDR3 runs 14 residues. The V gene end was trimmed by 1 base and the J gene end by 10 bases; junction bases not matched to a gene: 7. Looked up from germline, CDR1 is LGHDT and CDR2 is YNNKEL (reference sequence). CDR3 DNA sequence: TGTGCCAGCAGCCAAGGGGGGGGAATTGGGGAGCAGTTCTTC. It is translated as CASSQGGGIGEQFF.

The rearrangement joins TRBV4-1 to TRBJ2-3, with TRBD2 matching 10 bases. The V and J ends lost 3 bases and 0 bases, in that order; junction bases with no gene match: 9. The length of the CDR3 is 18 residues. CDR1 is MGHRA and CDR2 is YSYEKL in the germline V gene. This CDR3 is CASSHLSSGGPSTDTQYF. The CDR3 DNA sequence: TGCGCCAGCAGCCACCTTTCTAGCGGGGGTCCTAGCACAGATACGCAGTATTTT.

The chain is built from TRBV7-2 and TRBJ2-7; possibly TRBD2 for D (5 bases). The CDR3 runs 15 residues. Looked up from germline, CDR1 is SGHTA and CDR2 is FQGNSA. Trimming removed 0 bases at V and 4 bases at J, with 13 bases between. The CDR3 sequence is CASSLAEGVRYEQYF. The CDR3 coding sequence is TGTGCCAGCAGCTTAGCCGAGGGAGTCAGGTACGAGCAGTACTTC. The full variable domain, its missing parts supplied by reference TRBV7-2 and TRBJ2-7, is GAGVSQSPSNKVTEKGKDVELRCDPISGHTALYWYRQSLGQGLEFLIYFQGNSAPDKSGLPSDRFSAERTGGSVSTLTIQRTQQEDSAVYLCASSLAEGVRYEQYFGPGTRLTVT.

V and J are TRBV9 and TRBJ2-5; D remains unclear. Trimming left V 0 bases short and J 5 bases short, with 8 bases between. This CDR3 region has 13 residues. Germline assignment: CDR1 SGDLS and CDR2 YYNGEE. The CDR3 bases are TGTGCCAGCAGCGTAGGTCGTATGGAGACCCAGTACTTC. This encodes CASSVGRMETQYF.

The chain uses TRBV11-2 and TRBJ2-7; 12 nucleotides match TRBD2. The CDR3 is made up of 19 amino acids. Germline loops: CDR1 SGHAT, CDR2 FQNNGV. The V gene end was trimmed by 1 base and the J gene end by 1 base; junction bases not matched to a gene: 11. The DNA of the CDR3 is TGTGCCAGCAGCTTAGGGGTTATTCTAGCGGGGGGGCTATCCTACGAGCAGTACTTC. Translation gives CASSLGVILAGGLSYEQYF.

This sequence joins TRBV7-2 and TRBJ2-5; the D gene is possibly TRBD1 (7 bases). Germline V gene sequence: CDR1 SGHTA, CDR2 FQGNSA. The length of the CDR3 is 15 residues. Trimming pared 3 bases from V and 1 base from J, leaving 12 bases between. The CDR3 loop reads CASSFAGGSQETQYF. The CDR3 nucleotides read TGTGCCAGCAGCTTTGCAGGGGGGTCCCAAGAGACCCAGTACTTC. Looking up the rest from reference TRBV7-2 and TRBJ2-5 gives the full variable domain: GAGVSQSPSNKVTEKGKDVELRCDPISGHTALYWYRQSLGQGLEFLIYFQGNSAPDKSGLPSDRFSAERTGGSVSTLTIQRTQQEDSAVYLCASSFAGGSQETQYFGPGTRLLVL.

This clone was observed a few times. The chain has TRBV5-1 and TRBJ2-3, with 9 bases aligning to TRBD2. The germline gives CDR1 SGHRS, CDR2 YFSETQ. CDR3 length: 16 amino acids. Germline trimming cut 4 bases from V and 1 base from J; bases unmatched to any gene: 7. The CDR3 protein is CASSPGPSGGTDTQYF. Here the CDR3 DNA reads TGCGCCAGCAGCCCTGGGCCTAGCGGGGGCACAGATACGCAGTATTTT.

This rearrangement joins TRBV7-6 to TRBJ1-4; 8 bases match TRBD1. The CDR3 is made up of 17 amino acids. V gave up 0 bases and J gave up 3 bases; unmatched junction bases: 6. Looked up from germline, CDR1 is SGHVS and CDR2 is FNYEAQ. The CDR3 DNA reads TGTGCCAGCAGCTTAGCGGCAGGGGGCACGGCTAATGAAAAACTGTTTTTT. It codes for CASSLAAGGTANEKLFF.